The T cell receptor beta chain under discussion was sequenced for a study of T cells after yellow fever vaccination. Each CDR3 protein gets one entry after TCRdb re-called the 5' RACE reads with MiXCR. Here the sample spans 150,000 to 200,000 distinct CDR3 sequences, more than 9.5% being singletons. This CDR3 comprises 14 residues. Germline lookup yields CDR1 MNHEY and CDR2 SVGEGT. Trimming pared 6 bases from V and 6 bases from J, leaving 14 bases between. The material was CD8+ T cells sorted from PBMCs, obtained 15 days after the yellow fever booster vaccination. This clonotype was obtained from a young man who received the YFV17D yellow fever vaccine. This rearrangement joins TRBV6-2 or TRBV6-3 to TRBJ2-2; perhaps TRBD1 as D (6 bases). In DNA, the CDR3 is TGTGCCAGCAGCCCCGGGACATCCGCCGGGGAGCTGTTTTTT. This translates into CASSPGTSAGELFF.